The entry below describes one TCR beta chain. These data come from a study of Ad26.COV2.S vaccination and SARS-CoV-2 variants. Study summary: Ad26.COV2.S shots went into the muscle once or twice, 56 days apart.

Noted treatment: 15 to 20 received Ad26.COV2.S at low or high dose, single or two shots; several received placebo; per-sample allocation not given. Sampling was performed 63 days after the first vaccine or placebo injection. The individual, an adult aged 18-55 years, was a donor in Boston. CDR3 length: 13 residues. Germline loops: CDR1 GTSNPN, CDR2 SVGIG (reference sequence). V lost 3 bases to trimming and J lost 4 bases; unmatched junction nucleotides: 5. Sequencing used immunoSEQ multiplex PCR; TCRdb keeps in-frame clones, though not all of them. The table includes about 250,000 clones, approximately 87% detected once.

The rearrangement links TRBV30 to TRBJ1-1; 7 nucleotides line up with TRBD1. The material sequenced was peripheral blood, taken in a trial of Ad26.COV2.S vaccine versus placebo. This receptor was taken from a person between 18 and 59 years old who received the Ad26.COV2.S COVID-19 vaccine or a placebo. In DNA form, the CDR3 reads TGTGCCTGGAGAACGACAGGGCCCACTGAAGCTTTCTTT. This sequence encodes CAWRTTGPTEAFF. Looking up the rest from reference TRBV30 and TRBJ1-1 gives the full variable domain: SQTIHQWPATLVQPVGSPLSLECTVEGTSNPNLYWYRQAAGRGLQLLFYSVGIGQISSEVPQNLSASRPQDRQFILSSKKLLLSDSGFYLCAWRTTGPTEAFFGQGTRLTVV.